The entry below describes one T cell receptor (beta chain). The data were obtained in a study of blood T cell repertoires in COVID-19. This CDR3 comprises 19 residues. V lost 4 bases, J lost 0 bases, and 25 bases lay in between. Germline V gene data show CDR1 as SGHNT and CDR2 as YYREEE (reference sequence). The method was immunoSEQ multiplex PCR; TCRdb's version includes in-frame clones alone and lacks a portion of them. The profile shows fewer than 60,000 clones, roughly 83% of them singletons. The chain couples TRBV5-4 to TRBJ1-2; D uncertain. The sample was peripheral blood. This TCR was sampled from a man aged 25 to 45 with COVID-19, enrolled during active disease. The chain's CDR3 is CASSPRVGGSGGPNYGYTF. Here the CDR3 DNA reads TGTGCCAGCAGCCCCCGAGTAGGAGGGTCTGGCGGACCTAACTATGGCTACACCTTC.